This record looks at one T cell receptor beta chain sequence and its context. These data belong to a study of shared clonotypes between healthy human individuals. Repertoires were generated with immunoSEQ multiplex PCR, while TCRdb's copy carries only in-frame clones and drops some. There are under 2,000,000 clones in the sample; over 85% occur only once, and 1% to 1.5% lies in the top ten. Positively selected for CCR7, the CD45RO-negative cells used as naive CD8 cells excluded terminally differentiated effector memory CD45RA+ cells. Input material: naive CD8+ T cells sorted from blood. The source is a man between 18 and 29 years old in good health.

CDR3 residues: CASSQEGQNNEQFF. CDR3 nucleotide sequence: TGCGCCAGCAGCCAAGAGGGACAGAACAATGAGCAGTTCTTC. The chain has TRBV4-1 and TRBJ2-1; 7 nucleotides align to TRBD1. Unmatched junction bases numbered 1, after V lost 0 bases and J lost 5 bases. The length of the CDR3 is 14 residues. Germline CDR1 MGHRA, CDR2 YSYEKL.